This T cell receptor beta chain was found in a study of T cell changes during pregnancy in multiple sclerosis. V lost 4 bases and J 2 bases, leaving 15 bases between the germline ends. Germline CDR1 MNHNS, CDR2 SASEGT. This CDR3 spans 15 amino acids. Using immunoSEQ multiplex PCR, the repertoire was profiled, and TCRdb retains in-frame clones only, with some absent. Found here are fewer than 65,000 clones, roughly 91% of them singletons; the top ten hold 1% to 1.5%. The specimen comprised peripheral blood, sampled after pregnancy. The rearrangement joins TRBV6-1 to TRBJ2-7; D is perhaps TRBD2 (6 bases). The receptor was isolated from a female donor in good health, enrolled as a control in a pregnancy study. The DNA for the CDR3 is TGTGCCAGCAGTGGGGGGGTTAGGGGTGCCTACGAGCAGTACTTC. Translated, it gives CASSGGVRGAYEQYF.